Listed here are 32 T cell receptor beta chains from one sample, sequenced in a study of human T cells and chemical hapten exposure. MiXCR was run by TCRdb on the RACE reads, yielding one entry per CDR3 protein. In the table there are 82,000 or so distinct CDR3 sequences, 10% to 15% of which are singletons. Time point here: patch test 3, about 24 weeks after DPC sensitization. Documented treatment: therapeutic diphenylcyclopropenone sensitization with weekly scalp DPC. This specimen consisted of whole blood, obtained in connection with sensitization to the hapten diphenylcyclopropenone (DPC). The receptor source for this set is a woman aged 45-65 years with alopecia areata. Some clones in this sample may be carry-over from other donors' samples.

This clonotype was seen at least ten times. The chain recombines TRBV7-8 with TRBJ1-5, with D perhaps TRBD1 (6 bases). Germline assignment: CDR1 SGHVS and CDR2 FQNEAQ. V lost 1 base, J lost 0 bases, and 10 bases lay in between. The CDR3 runs 16 residues. The CDR3 loop reads CASSLGTVLSNQPQHF. Here the CDR3 DNA reads TGTGCCAGCAGCTTAGGGACAGTTCTTAGCAATCAGCCCCAGCATTTT.

This clonotype has a handful of counts. The chain uses TRBV24-1 and TRBJ2-2; 13 nucleotides match TRBD2. Looked up from germline, CDR1 is KGHDR and CDR2 is SFDVKD. The CDR3 contains 14 residues. The V segment lost 10 bases and the J segment 6 bases; nucleotides outside the gene matches: 4. The CDR3 DNA is TGTGCCACAGGACTAGCGGGAGACGCCGGGGAGCTGTTTTTT. Translated, it gives CATGLAGDAGELFF.

A note on this clonotype: A read error may be the cause here, since a much bigger clone is one base away. The V and J genes are TRBV20-1 and TRBJ2-2; TRBD1 agrees at 9 bases. The CDR3 consists of 16 residues. The ends lost 3 bases at V and 4 bases at J; junction bases unmatched: 9. From germline, CDR1 is DFQATT and CDR2 SNEGSKA (reference sequence). The CDR3 loop reads CSARQIPGQGTGELFF. DNA for the CDR3: TGCAGTGCTAGGCAAATCCCGGGACAGGGCACCGGGGAGCTGTTTTTT.

This clonotype was seen at least ten times. The chain employs TRBV28 and TRBJ1-2, with no clear D. Germline values: CDR1 MDHEN, CDR2 SYDVKM. Trimming removed 4 bases from V and 14 bases from J, with 20 bases in between. This CDR3 spans 13 amino acids. The CDR3 nucleotides are TGTGCCAGCAGTTCCCCGGGAGGAACGAGTAAAACCTTC. Translation gives CASSSPGGTSKTF.

The rearrangement joins TRBV6-5 to TRBJ2-7; weak D call: TRBD2 (5 bases). The CDR3 is 14 amino acids. V shed 6 bases and J shed 6 bases, with 18 bases lying between them. Looked up from germline, CDR1 is MNHEY and CDR2 is SVGAGI. CDR3 in DNA: TGTGCCAGCAGGCGCGACGAAGGCGGACTCGAGCAGTACTTC. Its translation is CASRRDEGGLEQYF.

This clonotype was counted at least ten times. The rearrangement joins TRBV2 to TRBJ2-2; no clear D gene. Germline V gives CDR1 SNHLY, CDR2 FYNNEI. The germline V and J ends were trimmed by 2 bases and 1 base, with 5 bases remaining between them. This CDR3 has 14 amino acids. The CDR3 DNA is TGTGCCAGCAGTGAATTCAGGAACACCGGGGAGCTGTTTTTT. This sequence encodes CASSEFRNTGELFF.

At least ten counts were recorded for this clonotype. The chain recombines TRBV20-1 with TRBJ1-1, with D unresolved. CDR1 DFQATT and CDR2 SNEGSKA come from the germline V gene (reference sequence). CDR3 length equals 13 residues. V gave up 6 bases and J gave up 0 bases, with 11 bases separating them. The CDR3 region is CSAPGRLNTEAFF. The CDR3 DNA reads as TGCAGTGCCCCGGGCAGATTGAACACTGAAGCTTTCTTT.

This clonotype has just a few counts. The V call is TRBV7-9, the J call TRBJ2-1; 10 nucleotides align to TRBD2. CDR1 and CDR2 (germline): SEHNR, FQNEAQ (reference sequence). V was pared by 0 bases and J by 2 bases, with 7 bases of the junction left unmatched. The CDR3 length is 18 residues. Here the CDR3 DNA reads TGTGCCAGCAGCTTAGCGGGGCTAGCGGGAGTAACCTACAATGAGCAGTTCTTC. Translating gives CASSLAGLAGVTYNEQFF.

This clonotype was observed at least ten times. For the CDR3, the DNA is TGTGCCAGCAGCTCTATCAAGACTAGCGGGAACGCAACATCGGGCACCGGGGAGCTGTTTTTT. Protein product: CASSSIKTSGNATSGTGELFF. The V call is TRBV11-2, the J call TRBJ2-2, with 11 bases fitting TRBD2. CDR1 is SGHAT and CDR2 is FQNNGV in the germline V gene. The CDR3 loop spans 21 amino acids. With 4 bases clipped from V and 4 bases from J, the junction kept 20 bases outside the gene matches.

This clonotype was picked up many times. The rearrangement joins TRBV11-2 to TRBJ2-4; maybe TRBD2 (6 bases). The CDR3 is made up of 13 amino acids. Looked up from germline, CDR1 is SGHAT and CDR2 is FQNNGV. The germline V and J ends were trimmed by 6 bases and 5 bases, with 11 bases remaining between them. The CDR3 nucleotides read TGTGCCAGCAGGTGGAGGGCCGAAAACATTCAGTACTTC. Translation gives CASRWRAENIQYF.

There are a few counts of this clonotype. The chain joins TRBV30 to TRBJ2-1; 14 positions match TRBD2. Per germline, CDR1 GTSNPN and CDR2 SVGIG (reference sequence). With V trimmed by 1 base and J by 6 bases, 2 bases remained unmatched. This CDR3 spans 15 amino acids. DNA of the CDR3: TGTGCCTGGAGTGGGGGACTAGCGGGAGCCAATGAGCAGTTCTTC. Translated, it gives CAWSGGLAGANEQFF.

This clonotype occurred many times. CDR3 DNA sequence: TGTGCCAGCAGTTTGGGGTCCGGGTCGGGCAATCAGCCCCAGCATTTT. Protein product: CASSLGSGSGNQPQHF. The V call is TRBV27, the J call TRBJ1-5; D call uncertain. CDR1 MNHEY and CDR2 SMNVEV come from the germline V gene (reference sequence). The CDR3 sequence is 16 residues long. V was cut by 3 bases and J by 2 bases, with 14 bases left in between.

This clonotype has at least ten counts. The gene calls are TRBV29-1 and TRBJ1-1; D remains ambiguous. The CDR3 sequence is 14 residues long. The V gene lost 7 bases and the J gene lost 1 base, with 16 bases spanning the gap. Germline CDR1 SQVTM, CDR2 ANQGSEA. CDR3 sequence: CSAIETGSNTEAFF. The CDR3 DNA is TGCAGCGCGATAGAGACGGGATCGAACACTGAAGCTTTCTTT.

This clonotype was found many times. V is TRBV29-1 and J is TRBJ2-7; the D is unclear. V dropped 2 bases and J dropped 2 bases, with 10 bases sitting between them. This CDR3 contains 13 residues. The germline CDR1 and CDR2 sequences are SQVTM and ANQGSEA. CDR3 sequence reads: CSVETPLPYEQYF. CDR3 bases: TGCAGCGTTGAAACTCCCCTCCCCTACGAGCAGTACTTC.

The count of this clonotype is one. The chain is built from TRBV20-1 and TRBJ2-2; D is unclear. Germline V CDR1 and CDR2: DFQATT, SNEGSKA (reference sequence). V was cut by 7 bases and J by 1 base, with 7 bases left in between. The CDR3 contains 12 residues. CDR3 sequence: CSVEVNTGELFF. CDR3 nucleotide sequence: TGCAGTGTCGAGGTGAACACCGGGGAGCTGTTTTTT.

In this sample, this clonotype turned up a few times. V is TRBV30 and J is TRBJ1-1, with D perhaps TRBD1 (6 bases). Trimming stripped 4 bases from V and 1 base from J, with 13 bases between. Per the germline V gene, CDR1 is GTSNPN and CDR2 is SVGIG (reference sequence). The CDR3 covers 14 residues. In DNA form, the CDR3 reads TGTGCCTGGAAACAGGGAATCGGGAACACTGAAGCTTTCTTT. Translating gives CAWKQGIGNTEAFF.

This clonotype appeared many times. The V gene is TRBV3-1, the J gene TRBJ1-5; maybe TRBD1 (5 bases). The V gene's germline CDR1 is LGHDT and CDR2 YNNKEL (reference sequence). The CDR3 is made up of 15 amino acids. Trimming stripped 0 bases from V and 7 bases from J, with 13 bases between. CDR3 DNA sequence: TGTGCCAGCAGCCAAGATCTCACCCAGGGCCAGCCCCAGCATTTT. Its protein is CASSQDLTQGQPQHF.

This clonotype was observed a few times. The chain is built from TRBV7-9 and TRBJ2-7, with D unresolved. The CDR3 has 15 amino acids. V was pared by 6 bases and J by 0 bases, with 15 bases between. Germline V lookup: CDR1 SEHNR, CDR2 FQNEAQ (reference sequence). The CDR3 DNA is TGTGCCAGCAGGCCCAGTAGTTCGAGCTCCTACGAGCAGTACTTC. Protein product: CASRPSSSSSYEQYF.

This clonotype was counted ten times or more. V gene TRBV20-1 combines with J gene TRBJ2-1; 9 nucleotides align to TRBD2. Germline V gives CDR1 DFQATT, CDR2 SNEGSKA (reference sequence). J was trimmed by 12 bases and V by 4 bases; bases with no gene match: 4. The CDR3 runs to 11 residues. CDR3 nucleotide sequence: TGCAGTGCTACAAGACTAGCGGCGCAGTTCTTC. Protein sequence: CSATRLAAQFF.

This sequence joins TRBV6-5 and TRBJ2-5, with D tentatively TRBD2 (7 bases). The CDR3 length is 15 residues. CDR1 MNHEY and CDR2 SVGAGI come from the germline V gene. Trimming took 6 bases from V and 5 from J, leaving 19 bases between them. The CDR3 here is CASSPYLGGPETQYF. CDR3 in DNA: TGTGCCAGCAGCCCTTATCTCGGGGGGCCGGAGACCCAGTACTTC.

Ten or more counts support this clonotype. The chain is built from TRBV20-1 and TRBJ2-3, with D tentatively TRBD2 (6 bases). V shed 2 bases and J shed 0 bases, with 15 bases lying between them. The CDR3 totals 16 residues. From germline, CDR1 is DFQATT and CDR2 SNEGSKA (reference sequence). The CDR3 is CSARPRTTSSTDTQYF. The CDR3 region has the DNA TGCAGTGCTAGACCCCGGACTACCTCCAGCACAGATACGCAGTATTTT.

This chain links TRBV3-1 with TRBJ2-1; TRBD2 matches at 10 bases. The CDR3 is made up of 15 amino acids. With V trimmed by 2 bases and J by 7 bases, 5 bases remained unmatched. From germline, CDR1 is LGHDT and CDR2 YNNKEL (reference sequence). CDR3 protein: CASSQSSSGGNEQFF. The CDR3 DNA is TGTGCCAGCAGCCAATCGTCTAGCGGGGGTAATGAGCAGTTCTTC.

This clonotype appeared a few times. The gene calls are TRBV11-2 and TRBJ1-2; no definite D call. The CDR3 length is 14 residues. CDR1 and CDR2 (germline): SGHAT, FQNNGV. V was clipped by 7 bases and J by 2 bases, with 14 bases between them. The DNA of the CDR3 is TGTGCCAGCACAGATACTTCTAACAACTATGGCTACACCTTC. Translated: CASTDTSNNYGYTF.

This chain joins TRBV27 and TRBJ2-7; D is perhaps TRBD2 (5 bases). The germline V and J ends were trimmed by 3 bases and 3 bases, with 9 bases remaining between them. CDR1 and CDR2 (germline): MNHEY, SMNVEV (reference sequence). The CDR3 runs to 13 residues. The CDR3 protein is CASSLLANYEQYF. For the CDR3, the DNA is TGTGCCAGCAGTTTGCTAGCAAACTACGAGCAGTACTTC.

This clonotype was recorded many times. This chain uses TRBV4-1 with TRBJ2-1; TRBD1 or TRBD2 may be the D gene (5 bases each). This CDR3 has 15 amino acids. The V and J ends lost 3 bases and 10 bases respectively, with 19 bases between them. Per the germline V gene, CDR1 is MGHRA and CDR2 is YSYEKL. This CDR3 is CASSQPGRTWREQFF. The CDR3 DNA is TGCGCCAGCAGCCAGCCGGGACGCACCTGGAGGGAGCAGTTCTTC.

This clonotype has at least ten counts. The chain uses TRBV3-1 and TRBJ1-1; D not resolved. From germline, CDR1 is LGHDT and CDR2 YNNKEL (reference sequence). Deletions cut 2 bases from V and 7 bases from J, with 14 bases between. The CDR3 covers 14 residues. In DNA form, the CDR3 reads TGTGCCAGCAGCCAATCCAGGACCCAAAATGAAGCTTTCTTT. Translating it yields CASSQSRTQNEAFF.

The rearrangement links TRBV11-2 to TRBJ2-1; TRBD2 agrees at 11 bases. The ends lost 6 bases at V and 12 bases at J; junction bases unmatched: 13. This CDR3 has 15 amino acids. Germline CDR1 is SGHAT and CDR2 is FQNNGV. The DNA for the CDR3 is TGTGCCAGCAGAGCACTAGCGGGAGCCCAAAAAATGCAGTTCTTC. Translating it yields CASRALAGAQKMQFF.

The chain uses TRBV7-6 and TRBJ2-7; the D gene is possibly TRBD1 (5 bases). The CDR3 is 14 amino acids. Germline-derived CDR1 and CDR2 are SGHVS and FNYEAQ. Trimming pared 1 base from V and 3 bases from J, leaving 10 bases between. Here the CDR3 DNA reads TGTGCCAGCAGCTTAGGTCCCAGGGACTACGAGCAGTACTTC. Translated, it gives CASSLGPRDYEQYF.

This clonotype showed up many times. This chain joins TRBV6-6 and TRBJ1-1; D is unresolved. The germline V and J ends were trimmed by 0 bases and 2 bases, with 7 bases remaining between them. The CDR3 spans 14 residues. Germline V lookup: CDR1 MNHNY, CDR2 SVGAGI (reference sequence). CDR3 DNA sequence: TGTGCCAGCAGTTACTCGAAGGGAAACACTGAAGCTTTCTTT. Its translation is CASSYSKGNTEAFF.

At least ten counts were recorded for this clonotype. V usage is TRBV29-1 and J usage is TRBJ2-1, with TRBD2 matching over 14 bases. Germline trimming cut 6 bases from V and 8 bases from J; bases unmatched to any gene: 6. Germline CDR1 and CDR2: SQVTM and ANQGSEA. The CDR3 runs to 14 residues. The CDR3 loop reads CSVRTSGRLDEQFF. The CDR3 DNA follows: TGCAGCGTGAGGACTAGCGGGAGGTTGGATGAGCAGTTCTTC.

This clonotype was seen many times. This chain joins TRBV10-2 and TRBJ2-1, with a tentative D call TRBD2 (6 bases). This CDR3 has 16 residues. V was pared by 3 bases and J by 6 bases, with 18 bases between. Per the germline V gene, CDR1 is WSHSY and CDR2 is SAAADI. The chain's CDR3 is CASSDVRDGSSNEQFF. CDR3 DNA: TGCGCCAGCAGTGATGTCCGTGACGGGAGCTCCAATGAGCAGTTCTTC.

This clonotype has a handful of counts. The gene calls are TRBV13 and TRBJ1-1, with D possibly being TRBD1 (5 bases). The CDR3 is made up of 15 amino acids. Germline-derived CDR1 and CDR2 are PRHDT and FYEKMQ (reference sequence). V lost 1 base to trimming and J lost 2 bases, with 11 bases between them. Here the CDR3 DNA reads TGTGCCAGCAGCTTAGCCCGGGGCCGAAACACTGAAGCTTTCTTT. Translation: CASSLARGRNTEAFF.